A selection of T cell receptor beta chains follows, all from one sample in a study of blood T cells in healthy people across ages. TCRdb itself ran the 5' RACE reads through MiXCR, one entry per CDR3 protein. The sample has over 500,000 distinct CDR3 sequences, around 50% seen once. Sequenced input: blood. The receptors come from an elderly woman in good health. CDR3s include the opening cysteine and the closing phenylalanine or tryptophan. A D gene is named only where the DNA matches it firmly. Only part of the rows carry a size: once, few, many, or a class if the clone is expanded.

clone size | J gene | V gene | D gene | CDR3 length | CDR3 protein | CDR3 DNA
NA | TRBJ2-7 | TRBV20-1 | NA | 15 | CSALTGYVKVDEQYF | TGCAGTGCCCTAACAGGGTACGTTAAAGTCGACGAGCAGTACTTC
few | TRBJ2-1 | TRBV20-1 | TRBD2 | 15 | CSARFTSGRQNEQFF | TGCAGTGCTAGATTTACTAGCGGGAGACAGAATGAGCAGTTCTTC
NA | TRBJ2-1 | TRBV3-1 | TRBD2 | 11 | CASSRGRAPFF | TGTGCCAGCAGCCGGGGGAGGGCTCCGTTCTTC
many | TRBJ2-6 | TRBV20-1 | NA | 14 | CSARAAEGANVLTF | TGCAGTGCTAGAGCCGCTGAAGGGGCCAACGTCCTGACTTTC
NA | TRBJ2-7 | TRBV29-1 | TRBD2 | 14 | CSVSSGGPSYEQYF | TGCAGCGTATCTAGCGGGGGGCCTTCCTACGAGCAGTACTTC
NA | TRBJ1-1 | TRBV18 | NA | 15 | CASSPTLLQPTEAFF | TGTGCCAGCTCACCAACGCTACTCCAGCCCACTGAAGCTTTCTTT
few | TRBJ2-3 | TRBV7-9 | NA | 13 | CASSPRPQDTQYF | TGTGCCAGCAGCCCTCGTCCACAAGATACGCAGTATTTT
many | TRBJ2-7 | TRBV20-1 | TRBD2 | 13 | CSAPVGLAGEQYF | TGCAGTGCTCCCGTGGGACTAGCGGGAGAGCAGTACTTC
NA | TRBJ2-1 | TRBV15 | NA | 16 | CATSRENRTRYNEQFF | TGTGCCACCAGCAGAGAAAACCGAACAAGATACAATGAGCAGTTCTTC
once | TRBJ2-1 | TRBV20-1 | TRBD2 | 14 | CSAEAGDYYNEQFF | TGCAGTGCTGAAGCGGGGGACTACTACAATGAGCAGTTCTTC
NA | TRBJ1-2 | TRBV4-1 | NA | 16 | CASSQDPTGLNYGYTF | TGCGCCAGCAGCCAAGATCCAACAGGGCTTAACTATGGCTACACCTTC
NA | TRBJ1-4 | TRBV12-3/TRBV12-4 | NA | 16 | CASSPNLQGTNEKLFF | TGTGCCAGCAGTCCGAATCTACAAGGCACTAATGAAAAACTGTTTTTT
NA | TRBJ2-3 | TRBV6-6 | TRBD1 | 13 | CASRTGALDTQYF | TGTGCCAGCCGGACAGGGGCCTTGGATACGCAGTATTTT
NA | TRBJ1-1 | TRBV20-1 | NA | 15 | CSARRLRGGSTEAFF | TGCAGTGCTAGACGTTTGAGGGGAGGAAGCACTGAAGCTTTCTTT
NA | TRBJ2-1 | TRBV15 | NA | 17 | CATSRGVLGPGGDEQFF | TGTGCCACCAGCAGAGGTGTCTTGGGACCCGGGGGAGATGAGCAGTTCTTC
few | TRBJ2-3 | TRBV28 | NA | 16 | CASSLGVVTASGTQYF | TGTGCCAGCAGTTTGGGTGTTGTCACTGCATCGGGTACGCAGTATTTT
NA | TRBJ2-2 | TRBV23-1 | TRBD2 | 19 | CASSHGTSLPYKNTGELFF | TGCGCCAGCAGTCATGGGACTAGCTTACCCTACAAGAACACCGGGGAGCTGTTTTTT
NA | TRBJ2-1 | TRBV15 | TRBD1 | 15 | CATSRDRGYGNEQFF | TGTGCCACCAGCAGAGACAGGGGGTATGGCAATGAGCAGTTCTTC
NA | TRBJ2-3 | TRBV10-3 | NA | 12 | CAISGSADTQYF | TGTGCCATCAGTGGGTCCGCGGATACGCAGTATTTT
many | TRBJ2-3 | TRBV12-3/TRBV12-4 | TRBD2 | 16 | CASSRTSGGMTDTQYF | TGTGCCAGCAGTCGGACTAGCGGGGGGATGACAGATACGCAGTATTTT
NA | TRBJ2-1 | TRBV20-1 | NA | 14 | CSASQPGSYNEQFF | TGCAGTGCTAGTCAGCCTGGGTCCTACAATGAGCAGTTCTTC
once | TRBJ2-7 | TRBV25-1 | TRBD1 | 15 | CASSEGTAPTYEQYF | TGTGCCAGCAGTGAGGGGACAGCCCCGACCTACGAGCAGTACTTC
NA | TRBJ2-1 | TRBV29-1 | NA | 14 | CSVEPRLRVNEQFF | TGCAGCGTTGAACCTAGACTCCGGGTAAATGAGCAGTTCTTC
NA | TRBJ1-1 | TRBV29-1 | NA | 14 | CSVGNSFMNTEAFF | TGCAGCGTTGGGAACAGTTTTATGAACACTGAAGCTTTCTTT
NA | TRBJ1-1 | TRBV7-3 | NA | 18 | CASSLIARGRVKNTEAFF | TGTGCCAGCAGCTTAATTGCCCGAGGGAGAGTAAAAAACACTGAAGCTTTCTTT
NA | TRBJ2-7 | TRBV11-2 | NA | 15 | CASSLASIRSGKQYF | TGTGCCAGCAGCTTAGCTTCTATCAGGTCTGGCAAGCAGTACTTC
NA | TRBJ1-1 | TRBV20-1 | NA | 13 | CSARNQEGTEAFF | TGCAGTGCTAGGAACCAGGAGGGCACTGAAGCTTTCTTT
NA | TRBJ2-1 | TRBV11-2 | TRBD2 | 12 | CASSLKREGLFF | TGTGCCAGCAGCTTGAAGCGGGAGGGCCTGTTCTTC
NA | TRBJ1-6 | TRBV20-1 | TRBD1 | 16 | CSARRTGSMADSPLHF | TGCAGTGCTAGAAGGACAGGGTCGATGGCTGATTCACCCCTCCACTTT
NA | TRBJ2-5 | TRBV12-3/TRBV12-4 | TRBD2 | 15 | CASKRTSGYQESQYF | TGTGCCAGCAAGAGGACTAGCGGGTATCAAGAGAGCCAGTACTTC
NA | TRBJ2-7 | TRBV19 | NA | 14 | CASSISAPIYEQYF | TGTGCCAGTAGTATATCGGCGCCGATCTACGAGCAGTACTTC
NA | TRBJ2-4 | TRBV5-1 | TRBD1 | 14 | CASSPTGGLNIQYF | TGCGCCAGCAGTCCGACAGGGGGCCTAAACATTCAGTACTTC
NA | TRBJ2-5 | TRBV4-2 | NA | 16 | CASSQDRPSGQETQYF | TGTGCCAGCAGCCAAGATCGGCCCAGCGGGCAAGAGACCCAGTACTTC
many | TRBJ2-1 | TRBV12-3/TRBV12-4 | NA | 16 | CASSLAGASSYNEQFF | TGTGCCAGCAGTTTAGCAGGGGCGTCTTCCTACAATGAGCAGTTCTTC
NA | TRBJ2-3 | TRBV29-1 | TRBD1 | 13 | CSVRQGTTDTQYF | TGCAGCGTTCGACAGGGGACCACAGATACGCAGTATTTT
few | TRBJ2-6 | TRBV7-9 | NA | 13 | CARPVIGANVLTF | TGTGCCAGACCGGTGATTGGGGCCAACGTCCTGACTTTC
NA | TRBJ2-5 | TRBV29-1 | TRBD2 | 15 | CSADGRGGSLETQYF | TGCAGCGCCGACGGGCGGGGGGGCTCCTTGGAGACCCAGTACTTC
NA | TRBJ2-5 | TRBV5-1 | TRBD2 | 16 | CASSLARRGGLDEQYF | TGCGCCAGCAGCTTGGCCAGGCGGGGGGGATTGGATGAGCAGTACTTC
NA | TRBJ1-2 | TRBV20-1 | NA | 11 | CSVTGIYGYTF | TGCAGTGTTACAGGGATCTATGGCTACACCTTC
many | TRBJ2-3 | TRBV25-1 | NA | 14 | CASSETESTDTQYF | TGTGCCAGCAGTGAGACAGAAAGCACAGATACGCAGTATTTT
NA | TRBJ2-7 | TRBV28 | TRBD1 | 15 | CASSSAGTGIYEQYF | TGTGCCAGCAGTTCAGCCGGGACAGGGATCTACGAGCAGTACTTC
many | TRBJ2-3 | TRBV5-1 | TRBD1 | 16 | CASSLGGRGSTDTQYF | TGCGCCAGCAGCTTGGGCGGCAGGGGGTCCACAGATACGCAGTATTTT
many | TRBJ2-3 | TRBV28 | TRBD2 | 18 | CASSSSLRLAGDTDTQYF | TGTGCCAGCAGCTCGTCCCTTAGACTAGCGGGAGACACAGATACGCAGTATTTT
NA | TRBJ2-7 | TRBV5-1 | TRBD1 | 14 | CASSPDRATYEQYF | TGCGCCAGCAGTCCGGACAGGGCAACCTACGAGCAGTACTTC
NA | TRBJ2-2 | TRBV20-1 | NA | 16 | CSARVRATGNTGELFF | TGCAGTGCTAGAGTTCGGGCTACAGGAAATACCGGGGAGCTGTTTTTT
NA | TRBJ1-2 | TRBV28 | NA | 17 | CASSLYGREGETYGYTF | TGTGCCAGCAGTTTATACGGCAGGGAAGGAGAGACGTATGGCTACACCTTC
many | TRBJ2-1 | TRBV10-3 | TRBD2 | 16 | CAISGKPGLAGDEQFF | TGTGCCATCAGTGGCAAACCGGGACTAGCGGGGGATGAGCAGTTCTTC
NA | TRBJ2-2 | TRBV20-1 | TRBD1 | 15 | CSARAGGLNTGELFF | TGCAGTGCTAGAGCAGGGGGATTGAACACCGGGGAGCTGTTTTTT
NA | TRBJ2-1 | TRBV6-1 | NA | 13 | CASINRFYNEQFF | TGTGCCAGCATTAACAGGTTCTACAATGAGCAGTTCTTC